Below, 11 T cell receptor beta chains from the same sample are listed, as sequenced in a study of shared clonotypes between healthy human individuals. The method was immunoSEQ multiplex PCR; TCRdb's version includes in-frame clones alone and lacks a portion of them. There are roughly 890,000 clones in the sample; more than 85% occur only once, and approximately 25% lies in the top ten. Positively selected for CCR7, the CD45RO-negative cells used as naive CD8 cells excluded terminally differentiated effector memory CD45RA+ cells. Input material: naive CD8+ T cells sorted from blood. The origin of the receptors is a man aged 30 to 45 in good health.

This clone occurred once. V is TRBV28 and J is TRBJ2-4; D might be TRBD1 or TRBD2, each matching 9 bases. CDR1 and CDR2 from the germline V gene are MDHEN and SYDVKM. Between the trimmed V and J ends, which lost 6 bases and 3 bases, there was a span of 27 bases. CDR3 length equals 19 residues. In DNA, the CDR3 is TGTGCCAGCAGCCACAGGGGGCTGGGTAGCGGGAGCGGCAAAAACATTCAGTACTTC. Its translation is CASSHRGLGSGSGKNIQYF. Full variable domain (remainder filled in from reference TRBV28 and TRBJ2-4): DVKVTQSSRYLVKRTGEKVFLECVQDMDHENMFWYRQDPGLGLRLIYFSYDVKMKEKGDIPEGYSVSREKKERFSLILESASTNQTSMYLCASSHRGLGSGSGKNIQYFGAGTRLSVL.

Here the CDR3 DNA reads TGTGCCAGCAGCACCCGAGGGGCGCGTAACTTCTACAATGAGCAGTTCTTC. Protein sequence: CASSTRGARNFYNEQFF. The V gene is TRBV14, the J gene TRBJ2-1; D tentatively fits TRBD1 or TRBD2 (5 bases each). Trimming removed 5 bases from V and 3 bases from J, with 20 bases in between. Germline lookup yields CDR1 SGHDN and CDR2 FVKESK. The CDR3 length is 17 residues. Full variable domain (outside the CDR3, taken from reference TRBV14 and TRBJ2-1): EAGVTQFPSHSVIEKGQTVTLRCDPISGHDNLYWYRRVMGKEIKFLLHFVKESKQDESGMPNNRFLAERTGGTYSTLKVQPAELEDSGVYFCASSTRGARNFYNEQFFGPGTRLTVL.

This chain joins TRBV11-2 and TRBJ2-7; D call uncertain. This CDR3 is 12 amino acids long. CDR1 and CDR2 from the germline V gene are SGHAT and FQNNGV. V dropped 4 bases and J dropped 5 bases, with 9 bases sitting between them. CDR3 amino acids: CASSSRGDEQYF. CDR3 bases: TGTGCCAGCAGCTCCCGTGGCGACGAGCAGTACTTC.

This chain's CDR3 is CASSSGGGLAKNIQYF. The DNA for the CDR3 is TGTGCCAGCAGTTCAGGGGGGGGACTAGCCAAAAACATTCAGTACTTC. This sequence joins TRBV27 and TRBJ2-4; the D call may be TRBD1 or TRBD2 (7 bases each). Germline assignment: CDR1 MNHEY and CDR2 SMNVEV (reference sequence). This CDR3 has 16 amino acids. Trimming took off 4 bases at V and 0 bases at J, with 13 bases between the two ends.

This sequence joins TRBV19 and TRBJ2-3, with D unresolved. Trimming removed 1 base at V and 3 bases at J, with 5 bases between. Germline V gene lookup returns CDR1 LNHDA and CDR2 SQIVND (reference sequence). The CDR3 extends over 13 amino acids. The CDR3 loop reads CASSIGQTDTQYF. The CDR3 DNA reads as TGTGCCAGTAGTATAGGGCAAACAGATACGCAGTATTTT.

The chain couples TRBV27 to TRBJ2-2; D perhaps matches TRBD1 (8 bases). This CDR3 is built from 14 residues. CDR1 and CDR2 from the germline V gene are MNHEY and SMNVEV (reference sequence). V was cut by 7 bases and J by 3 bases, with 12 bases left in between. CDR3 coding DNA: TGTGCCAGCACAACAGGGGGGGACACCGGGGAGCTGTTTTTT. It yields the protein CASTTGGDTGELFF.

The CDR3, as DNA: TGTGCCAGCAGTGTTGGGGTTCCTGGAAACACCATATATTTT. This sequence encodes CASSVGVPGNTIYF. The V gene is TRBV27, the J gene TRBJ1-3; D gene unclear. Germline CDR1 is MNHEY and CDR2 is SMNVEV (reference sequence). Trimming cost V 5 bases and J 2 bases, with 10 bases left between them. The CDR3 extends over 14 amino acids.

J is TRBJ2-5 and V is TRBV11-1; possible D gene TRBD1, 7 bases. The length of the CDR3 is 16 residues. V was shortened by 2 bases and J by 10 bases, with 23 bases between the two germline ends. CDR1 and CDR2 (germline): SGHAT, FQDESV (reference sequence). CDR3 region: CASSLFPRSRGDDQYF. The CDR3 region has the DNA TGTGCCAGCAGCTTATTTCCCCGGAGCAGGGGGGATGACCAGTACTTC.

V gene TRBV7-9 combines with J gene TRBJ1-2; possible D gene TRBD1, 5 bases. There are 16 residues in the CDR3. Germline CDR1 is SEHNR and CDR2 is FQNEAQ (reference sequence). V was trimmed by 2 bases and J by 0 bases, leaving 13 bases between them. Here the CDR3 DNA reads TGTGCCAGCAGCTTATATTGGAGGGACGCTAACTATGGCTACACCTTC. It encodes CASSLYWRDANYGYTF.

The CDR3 loop reads CASSRGQLGNIQYF. In nucleotides, the CDR3 is TGTGCCAGCAGCCGGGGACAGCTTGGAAACATTCAGTACTTC. J is TRBJ2-4 and V is TRBV28; TRBD1 matches 7 bases. This CDR3 region has 14 residues. V trimming: 6 bases; J trimming: 6 bases; junction bases outside the gene matches: 8. Germline V gene data show CDR1 as MDHEN and CDR2 as SYDVKM.

The V call is TRBV27, the J call TRBJ2-7, with D uncertain. Germline V lookup: CDR1 MNHEY, CDR2 SMNVEV (reference sequence). V was clipped by 6 bases and J by 5 bases, with 17 bases between them. CDR3 size: 14 residues. The CDR3, as DNA: TGTGCCAGCAGCAAGCAGGAACTGCGGAACGAGCAGTACTTC. It is translated as CASSKQELRNEQYF.